This entry lists 8 T cell receptor beta chains sequenced from one sample in a study of cytomegalovirus exposure and HLA in healthy donors. It was with 60 Vbeta and 13 Jbeta primers that the PCR ran. The repertoire was sequenced with immunoSEQ multiplex PCR; TCRdb's copy has only in-frame clones and lacks some. The sample contains 150,000 to 200,000 clones, 75% to 85% of which appear only once. The material sequenced was PBMCs. These receptors were obtained from a young woman in good health and CMV-seropositive.

This rearrangement joins TRBV9 to TRBJ1-1; TRBD1 is a possible D gene (5 bases). V was pared by 4 bases and J by 0 bases, with 10 bases between. Germline V lookup: CDR1 SGDLS, CDR2 YYNGEE. CDR3 size: 14 residues. CDR3 nucleotide sequence: TGTGCCAGCAGCCCAACGACAGTGAACACTGAAGCTTTCTTT. It encodes CASSPTTVNTEAFF.

The chain is built from TRBV7-2 and TRBJ1-6; TRBD1 might be the D (6 bases). Germline lookup yields CDR1 SGHTA and CDR2 FQGNSA. CDR3 length: 14 amino acids. Trimming left V 5 bases short and J 9 bases short, with 14 bases between. The DNA for the CDR3 is TGTGCCAGCAGCCCCCAGGGGTCAAGTTCACCCCTCCACTTT. Its protein is CASSPQGSSSPLHF.

The chain joins TRBV7-2 to TRBJ2-1; the match to TRBD2 covers 9 bases. Trimming took 2 bases from V and 6 from J; bases not matched to a gene: 5. This CDR3 is built from 15 residues. The germline gives CDR1 SGHTA, CDR2 FQGNSA. The CDR3 nucleotides are TGTGCCAGCAGCTTAAACGGCGGGGGGGCCAATGAGCAGTTCTTC. Its protein is CASSLNGGGANEQFF.

The chain joins TRBV29-1 to TRBJ1-1; D gene unclear. CDR1 SQVTM and CDR2 ANQGSEA come from the germline V gene. Trimming removed 1 base at V and 1 base at J, with 7 bases between. CDR3 size: 13 residues. The CDR3 here is CSVEATANTEAFF. DNA of the CDR3: TGCAGCGTTGAAGCCACAGCGAACACTGAAGCTTTCTTT.

The chain links TRBV2 to TRBJ1-6; possible D gene TRBD1, 5 bases. Germline-derived CDR1 and CDR2 are SNHLY and FYNNEI. This CDR3 has 16 residues. V was trimmed by 3 bases and J by 0 bases, leaving 9 bases between them. The CDR3 DNA follows: TGTGCCAGCAGTGACACAGGAAGCTCCTATAATTCACCCCTCCACTTT. Residues: CASSDTGSSYNSPLHF.

The V call is TRBV7-3, the J call TRBJ2-3, with 9 bases identical to TRBD2. The CDR3 is made up of 18 amino acids. The germline V gene encodes CDR1 SGHTA and CDR2 FQGTGA. V gave up 2 bases and J gave up 0 bases; unmatched junction bases: 9. The CDR3 DNA sequence: TGTGCCAGCAGCTTATTCGGCGGGGGGGTGTCTAGCACAGATACGCAGTATTTT. This translates into CASSLFGGGVSSTDTQYF.

This chain connects TRBV5-1 to TRBJ2-3; 11 bases agree with TRBD2. V shed 1 base, J shed 2 bases, and the junction held 3 bases outside the gene matches. The CDR3 has 16 residues. The germline gives CDR1 SGHRS, CDR2 YFSETQ. The CDR3 sequence: CASSLLAGGPTDTQYF. CDR3 sequence (DNA): TGCGCCAGCAGCTTGTTAGCGGGGGGGCCCACAGATACGCAGTATTTT.

The chain combines TRBV19 with TRBJ2-7; 12 bases are shared with TRBD2. The CDR3 runs 15 residues. Germline lookup yields CDR1 LNHDA and CDR2 SQIVND (reference sequence). The V gene end was trimmed by 6 bases and the J gene end by 5 bases; junction bases not matched to a gene: 8. CDR3 nucleotide sequence: TGTGCCAGTAGCCCACTAGCGGGGGGTGTCAACGAGCAGTACTTC. The encoded protein is CASSPLAGGVNEQYF.